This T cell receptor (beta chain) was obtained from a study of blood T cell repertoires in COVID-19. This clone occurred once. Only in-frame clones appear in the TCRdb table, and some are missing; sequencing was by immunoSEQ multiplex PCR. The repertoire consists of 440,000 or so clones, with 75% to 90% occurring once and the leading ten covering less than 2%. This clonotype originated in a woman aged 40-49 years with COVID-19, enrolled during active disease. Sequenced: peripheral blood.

The CDR3 protein is CASSQDYGRQGHTYGYTF. As DNA, the CDR3 is TGCGCCAGCAGCCAAGATTACGGCCGACAGGGTCATACCTATGGCTACACCTTC. The chain recombines TRBV4-3 with TRBJ1-2; 7 bases are shared with TRBD1. V dropped 0 bases and J dropped 4; count of bases not matched to a gene: 14. CDR1 and CDR2 from the germline V gene are LGHNA and YSLEER. There are 18 residues in the CDR3.